This TCR beta chain emerged from a study of T cell responses to AZD1222 COVID-19 vaccine. The wider study: Investigators merged groups given second doses at roughly 4 or roughly 12 weeks. Study results and caveats: After two AZD1222 doses, spike-specific TCR breadth and depth rose versus day 0. Among AZD1222 vaccinees, only 5 to 7 were seropositive at baseline. A reported finding is that nearly half of spike-specific TCRs target unmutated variant regions.

With regard to this clone: Antigen: not known.

Looked up from germline, CDR1 is SQVTM and CDR2 is ANQGSEA. Trimming cost V 4 bases and J 2 bases; bases outside gene matches: 5. The CDR3 totals 13 residues. Sequenced by immunoSEQ multiplex PCR; TCRdb stores in-frame clones only, minus some. The table records about 100,000 clones, approximately 87% of them present only once. The material was peripheral blood, obtained on day 0 of AZD1222 vaccination. This TCR was sampled from an adult in good health. This chain connects TRBV29-1 to TRBJ2-7; 7 bases are a match to TRBD2. CDR3 DNA: TGCAGCGTTGGCGGCGGGGGAACCTACGAGCAGTACTTC. Its protein is CSVGGGGTYEQYF.